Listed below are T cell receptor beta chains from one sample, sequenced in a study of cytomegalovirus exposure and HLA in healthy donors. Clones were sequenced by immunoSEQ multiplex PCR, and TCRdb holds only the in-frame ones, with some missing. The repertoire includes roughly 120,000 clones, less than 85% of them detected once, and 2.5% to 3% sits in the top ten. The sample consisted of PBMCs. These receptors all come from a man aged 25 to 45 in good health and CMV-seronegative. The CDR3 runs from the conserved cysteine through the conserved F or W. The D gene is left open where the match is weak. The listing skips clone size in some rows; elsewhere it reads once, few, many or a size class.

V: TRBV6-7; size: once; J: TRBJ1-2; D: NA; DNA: TGTGCCGCTAGGTGGCTCGAGGGTAACTATGGCTACACCTTC; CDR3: CAARWLEGNYGYTF
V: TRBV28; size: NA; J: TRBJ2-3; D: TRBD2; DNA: TGTGCCAGCAGTTTTCCGGGACTAGCGACCCAGGGATCAGATACGCAGTATTTT; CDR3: CASSFPGLATQGSDTQYF
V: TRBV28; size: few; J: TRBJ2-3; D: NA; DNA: TGTGCCACCAGGTTGACTAGCACAGATACGCAGTATTTT; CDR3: CATRLTSTDTQYF
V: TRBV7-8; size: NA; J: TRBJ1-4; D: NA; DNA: TGTGCCAGCAGCTTAGCGTATGAGAGAGCGGAAGAAAAACTGTTTTTT; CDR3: CASSLAYERAEEKLFF
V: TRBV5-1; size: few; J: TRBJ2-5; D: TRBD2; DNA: TGCGCCAGCACGGGACTAGCTCTGGAGACCCAGTACTTC; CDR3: CASTGLALETQYF
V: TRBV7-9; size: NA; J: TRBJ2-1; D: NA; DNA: TGTGCCAGCAGCTTCAGGGGAGCGGCCTACAATGAGCAGTTCTTC; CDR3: CASSFRGAAYNEQFF
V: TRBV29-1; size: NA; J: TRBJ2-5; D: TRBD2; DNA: TGCAGCGGGGGCCTGGGGCTAGCGGAAGAGACCCAGTACTTC; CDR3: CSGGLGLAEETQYF
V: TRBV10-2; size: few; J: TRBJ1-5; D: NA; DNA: TGCGCCAGCAGTGAACAGGGTTATCAGCCCCAGCATTTT; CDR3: CASSEQGYQPQHF
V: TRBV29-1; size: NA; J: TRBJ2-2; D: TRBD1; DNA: TGCAGCGGGGTTGGGACAGAGAGGGCCGGGGAGCTGTTTTTT; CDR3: CSGVGTERAGELFF
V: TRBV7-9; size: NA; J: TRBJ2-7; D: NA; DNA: TGTGCCAGCAGCTCAGAGGCAAGGAGCGAGCAGTACTTC; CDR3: CASSSEARSEQYF
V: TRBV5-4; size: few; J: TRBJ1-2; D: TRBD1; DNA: TGTGCCAGCAACACAGGGGGCCACTATGGCTACCCCTTC; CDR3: CASNTGGHYGYPF
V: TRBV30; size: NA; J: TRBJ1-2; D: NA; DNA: TGTGCCTGGAGTTCACACGTGAACTATGGCTACACCTTC; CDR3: CAWSSHVNYGYTF
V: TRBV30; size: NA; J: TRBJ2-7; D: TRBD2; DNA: TGTGCCTGGAGCAGCGGGAGCCTCTACGAGCAGTACTTC; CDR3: CAWSSGSLYEQYF
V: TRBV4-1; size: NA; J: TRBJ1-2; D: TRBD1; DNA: TGCGCCAGCAGCCCTTCTGACAGGGATCCCTATGGCTACACCTTC; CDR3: CASSPSDRDPYGYTF
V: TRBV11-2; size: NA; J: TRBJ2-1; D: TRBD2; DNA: TGTGCCAGCAGAAAACTAGGGACTACAAATGAGCAGTTCTTC; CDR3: CASRKLGTTNEQFF
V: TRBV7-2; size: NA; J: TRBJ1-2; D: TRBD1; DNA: TGTGCCAGCAGCAGGGACAGCATGGCGTATGGCTACACCTTC; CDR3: CASSRDSMAYGYTF
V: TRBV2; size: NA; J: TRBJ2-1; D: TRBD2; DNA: TGTGCCAGCACTTGGGCTAGCGGTTACAATGAGCAGTTCTTC; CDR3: CASTWASGYNEQFF
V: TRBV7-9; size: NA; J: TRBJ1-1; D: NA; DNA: TGTGCCAGCAACCACCTTACTACTGAAGCTTTCTTT; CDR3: CASNHLTTEAFF
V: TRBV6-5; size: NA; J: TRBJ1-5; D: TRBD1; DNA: TGTGCCAGCAGTAGGACAGGGGGCGGCAATCAGCCCCAGCATTTT; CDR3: CASSRTGGGNQPQHF
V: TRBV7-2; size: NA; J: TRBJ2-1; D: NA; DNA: TGTGCCAGCAGCTTAGGGACTGACCCAATCGTGCCTGAGCAGTTCTTC; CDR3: CASSLGTDPIVPEQFF
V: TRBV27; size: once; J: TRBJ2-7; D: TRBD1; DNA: TGTGCCAGCAAAACAGGGGCCTACGAGCAGTACTTC; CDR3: CASKTGAYEQYF
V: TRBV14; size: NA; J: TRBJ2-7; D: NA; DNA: TGTGCCAGCAGCCCTAGACTAGAGAACGGCGAGCAGTACTTC; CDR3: CASSPRLENGEQYF
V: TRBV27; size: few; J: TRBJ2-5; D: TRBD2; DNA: TGTGCCAGCAGTTTGTACCGGGACTACGGAGAGACCCAGTACTTC; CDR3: CASSLYRDYGETQYF
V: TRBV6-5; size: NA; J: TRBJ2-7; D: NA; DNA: TGCGCCACCAACGGTCGGGAGAAGAGTAACTACGAGCAGTACTTC; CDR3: CATNGREKSNYEQYF
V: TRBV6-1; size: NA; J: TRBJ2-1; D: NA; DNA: TGTGCCAGCAGTGAATCAGAGGGGGCGGGGAGTGAGCAGTTCTTC; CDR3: CASSESEGAGSEQFF
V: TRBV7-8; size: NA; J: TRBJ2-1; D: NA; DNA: TGTGCCAGCAGCTGGGACTTAGGCTCCTACAATGAGCAGTTCTTC; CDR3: CASSWDLGSYNEQFF
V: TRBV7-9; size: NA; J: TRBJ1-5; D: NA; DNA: TGTTCCAGCAGCTTTGACACTCAGCCCCAGCATTTT; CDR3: CSSSFDTQPQHF
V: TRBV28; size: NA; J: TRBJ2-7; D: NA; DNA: TGTGCCAGCAGTGCACAGGGCAAGAACTCCTACGAGCAGTACTTC; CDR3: CASSAQGKNSYEQYF
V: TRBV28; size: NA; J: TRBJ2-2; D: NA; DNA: TGTGCCAGCATAGAGAACACCGGGGAGCTGTTTTTT; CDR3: CASIENTGELFF
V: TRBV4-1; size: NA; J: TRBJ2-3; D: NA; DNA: TGCGCCAGCAGCCAAGTTAACTCGCTAGGCACAGATACGCAGTATTTT; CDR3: CASSQVNSLGTDTQYF
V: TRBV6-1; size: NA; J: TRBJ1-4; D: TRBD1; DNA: TGTGCCAGCAGTGAAGTCGGACAGGTTTATGAAAAACTGTTTTTT; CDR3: CASSEVGQVYEKLFF
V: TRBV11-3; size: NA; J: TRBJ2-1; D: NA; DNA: TGTGCCAGCAGCCCGACCATGGGCGATGAGCAGTTCTTC; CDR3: CASSPTMGDEQFF
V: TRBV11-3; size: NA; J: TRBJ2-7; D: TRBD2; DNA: TGTGCCAGCAGCTTAAGAGGGGCGGGAGCTGACGACGAGCAGTACTTC; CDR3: CASSLRGAGADDEQYF
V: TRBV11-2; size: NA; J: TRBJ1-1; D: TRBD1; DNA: TGTGCCAGCAGCTTTCCGATAACAGGGGACACTGAAGCTTTCTTT; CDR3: CASSFPITGDTEAFF
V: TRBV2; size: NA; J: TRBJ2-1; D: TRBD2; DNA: TGTGCCAGCACTAGAACAGAAGGGACTAGCGGCCTCAATGAGCAGTTCTTC; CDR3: CASTRTEGTSGLNEQFF
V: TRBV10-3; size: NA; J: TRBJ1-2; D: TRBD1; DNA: TGTGCCATCAGTGTTCCGGGACAGGTGAACTATGGCTACACCTTC; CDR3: CAISVPGQVNYGYTF
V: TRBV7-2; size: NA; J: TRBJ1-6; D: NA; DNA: TGTGCCAGCAGCCTTAGGAGGGATAATTCACCCCTCCACTTT; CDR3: CASSLRRDNSPLHF
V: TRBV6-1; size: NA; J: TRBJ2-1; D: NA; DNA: TGTGCCAGTGAGGACAGAAGCTCCTACAATGAGCAGTTCTTC; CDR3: CASEDRSSYNEQFF
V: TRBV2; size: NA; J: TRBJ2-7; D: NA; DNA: TGTGCCAGCAGAATGAGCGGAACCTACGAGCAGTACTTC; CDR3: CASRMSGTYEQYF
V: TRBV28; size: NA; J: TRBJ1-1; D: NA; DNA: TGTGCCAGCAGTTTATGGCAGGGTATGAACACTGAAGCTTTCTTT; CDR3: CASSLWQGMNTEAFF